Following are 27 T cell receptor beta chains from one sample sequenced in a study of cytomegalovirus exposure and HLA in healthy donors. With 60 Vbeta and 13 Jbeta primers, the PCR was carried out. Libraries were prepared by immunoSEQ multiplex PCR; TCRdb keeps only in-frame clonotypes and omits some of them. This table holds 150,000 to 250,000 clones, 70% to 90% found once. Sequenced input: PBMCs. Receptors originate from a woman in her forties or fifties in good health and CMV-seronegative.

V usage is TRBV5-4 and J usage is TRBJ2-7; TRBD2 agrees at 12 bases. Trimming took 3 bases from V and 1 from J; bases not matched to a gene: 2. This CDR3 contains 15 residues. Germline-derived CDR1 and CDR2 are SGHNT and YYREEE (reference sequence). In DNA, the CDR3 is TGTGCCAGCAGCTCCGGACTAGCGGGGTCCTACGAGCAGTACTTC. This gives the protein CASSSGLAGSYEQYF.

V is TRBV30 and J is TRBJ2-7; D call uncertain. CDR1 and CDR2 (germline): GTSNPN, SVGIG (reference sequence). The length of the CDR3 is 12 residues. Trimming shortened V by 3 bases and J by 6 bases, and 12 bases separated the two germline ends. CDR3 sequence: CAWSRSPGEQYF. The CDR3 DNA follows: TGTGCCTGGAGCCGCTCCCCCGGCGAGCAGTACTTC.

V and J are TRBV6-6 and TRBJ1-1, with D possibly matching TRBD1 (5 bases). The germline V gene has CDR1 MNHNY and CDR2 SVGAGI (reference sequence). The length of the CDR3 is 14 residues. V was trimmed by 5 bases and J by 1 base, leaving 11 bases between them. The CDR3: CASSTNQGNTEAFF. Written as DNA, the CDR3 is TGTGCCAGCAGTACAAATCAGGGGAACACTGAAGCTTTCTTT.

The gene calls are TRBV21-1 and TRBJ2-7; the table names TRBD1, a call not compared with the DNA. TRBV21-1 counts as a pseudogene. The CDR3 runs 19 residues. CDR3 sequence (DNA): TGTGCCAGCAGCAAATGGGGGGCGAAGTTGGACAGGGCGTGCCACGAGCAGTACTTC. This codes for CASSKWGAKLDRACHEQYF.

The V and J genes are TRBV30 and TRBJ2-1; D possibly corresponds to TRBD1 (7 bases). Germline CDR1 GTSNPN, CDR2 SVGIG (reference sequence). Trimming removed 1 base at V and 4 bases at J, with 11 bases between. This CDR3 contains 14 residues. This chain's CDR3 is CAWSETGTYNEQFF. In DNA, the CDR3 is TGTGCCTGGAGTGAGACAGGGACTTACAATGAGCAGTTCTTC.

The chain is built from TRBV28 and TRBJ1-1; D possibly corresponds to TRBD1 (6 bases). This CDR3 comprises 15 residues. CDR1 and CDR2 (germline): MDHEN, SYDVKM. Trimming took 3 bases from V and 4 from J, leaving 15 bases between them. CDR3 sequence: CASSFGGGEGTEAFF. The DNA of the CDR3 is TGTGCCAGCAGTTTTGGAGGGGGGGAGGGCACTGAAGCTTTCTTT.

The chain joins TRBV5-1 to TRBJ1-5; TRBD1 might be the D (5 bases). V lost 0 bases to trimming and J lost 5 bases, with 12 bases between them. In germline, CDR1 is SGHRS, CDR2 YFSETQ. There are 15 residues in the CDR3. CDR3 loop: CASSLGQGGDQPQHF. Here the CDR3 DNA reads TGCGCCAGCAGCTTGGGTCAGGGAGGCGATCAGCCCCAGCATTTT.

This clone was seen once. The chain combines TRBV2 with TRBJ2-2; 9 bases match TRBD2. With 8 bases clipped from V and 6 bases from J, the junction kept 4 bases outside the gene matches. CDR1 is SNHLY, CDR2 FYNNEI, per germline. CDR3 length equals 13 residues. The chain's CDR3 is CASRGLAPGELFF. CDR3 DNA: TGTGCCAGCCGGGGACTAGCCCCCGGGGAGCTGTTTTTT. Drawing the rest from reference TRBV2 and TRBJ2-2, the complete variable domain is EPEVTQTPSHQVTQMGQEVILRCVPISNHLYFYWYRQILGQKVEFLVSFYNNEISEKSEIFDDQFSVERPDGSNFTLKIRSTKLEDSAMYFCASRGLAPGELFFGEGSRLTVL.

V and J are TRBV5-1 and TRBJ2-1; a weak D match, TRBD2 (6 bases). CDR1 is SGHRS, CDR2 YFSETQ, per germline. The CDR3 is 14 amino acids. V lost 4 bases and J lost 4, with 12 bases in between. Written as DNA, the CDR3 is TGCGCCAGCAGCCCGGACGGACTATACAATGAGCAGTTCTTC. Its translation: CASSPDGLYNEQFF.

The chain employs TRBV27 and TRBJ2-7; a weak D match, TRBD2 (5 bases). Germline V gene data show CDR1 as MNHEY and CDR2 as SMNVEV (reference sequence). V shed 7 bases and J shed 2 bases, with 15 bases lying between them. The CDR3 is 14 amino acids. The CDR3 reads CASNLLKRPYEQYF. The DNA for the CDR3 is TGTGCCAGCAACTTACTCAAGCGGCCCTACGAGCAGTACTTC.

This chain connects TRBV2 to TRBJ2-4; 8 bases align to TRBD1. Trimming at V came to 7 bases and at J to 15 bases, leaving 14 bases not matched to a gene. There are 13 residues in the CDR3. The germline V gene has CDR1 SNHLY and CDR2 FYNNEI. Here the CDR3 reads CASKGQGAFGVYF. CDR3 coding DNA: TGTGCCAGCAAGGGGCAGGGGGCGTTCGGGGTGTACTTC.

CDR3 loop: CASSHWTTVAKNIQYF. The CDR3 DNA is TGTGCCAGCAGCCATTGGACTACCGTAGCCAAAAACATTCAGTACTTC. The genes are TRBV7-9 and TRBJ2-4; D possibly corresponds to TRBD2 (6 bases). Trimming cost V 5 bases and J 0 bases, with 14 bases left between them. The CDR3 is 16 residues long. Germline V gene sequence: CDR1 SEHNR, CDR2 FQNEAQ (reference sequence).

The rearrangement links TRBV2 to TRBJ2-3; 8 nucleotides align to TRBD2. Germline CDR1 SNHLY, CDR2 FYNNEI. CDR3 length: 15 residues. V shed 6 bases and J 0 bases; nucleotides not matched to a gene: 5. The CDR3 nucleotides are TGTGCCAGCAGGGAAACTAGCGGAAGCACAGATACGCAGTATTTT. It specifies CASRETSGSTDTQYF.

The CDR3 spells CASSLEGGEAFF. The CDR3 nucleotides are TGTGCCAGCAGCTTAGAGGGCGGGGAAGCTTTCTTT. The gene calls are TRBV7-6 and TRBJ1-1; D ambiguous. V dropped 1 base and J dropped 8 bases, with 8 bases sitting between them. The germline V gene has CDR1 SGHVS and CDR2 FNYEAQ. This CDR3 has 12 amino acids.

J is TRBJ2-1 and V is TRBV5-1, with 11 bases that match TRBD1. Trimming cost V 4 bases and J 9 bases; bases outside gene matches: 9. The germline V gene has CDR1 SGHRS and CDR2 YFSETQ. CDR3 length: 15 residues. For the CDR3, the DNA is TGCGCCAGCAGCCAAGGGACAGGGGGTCTTGTTGAGCAGTTCTTC. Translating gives CASSQGTGGLVEQFF.

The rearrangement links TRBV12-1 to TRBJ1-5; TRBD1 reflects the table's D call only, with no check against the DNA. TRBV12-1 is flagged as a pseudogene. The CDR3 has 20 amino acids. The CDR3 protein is CASSFAHGQGICISNQPQHF. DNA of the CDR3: TGTGCCAGCAGCTTTGCGCATGGACAGGGAATTTGTATAAGCAATCAGCCCCAGCATTTT.

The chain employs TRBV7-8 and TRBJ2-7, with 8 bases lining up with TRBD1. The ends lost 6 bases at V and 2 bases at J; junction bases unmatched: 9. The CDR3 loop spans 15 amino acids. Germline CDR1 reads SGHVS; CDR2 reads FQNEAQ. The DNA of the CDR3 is TGTGCCAGCAGACTACAGGGGGTCGGACCCTACGAGCAGTACTTC. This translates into CASRLQGVGPYEQYF.

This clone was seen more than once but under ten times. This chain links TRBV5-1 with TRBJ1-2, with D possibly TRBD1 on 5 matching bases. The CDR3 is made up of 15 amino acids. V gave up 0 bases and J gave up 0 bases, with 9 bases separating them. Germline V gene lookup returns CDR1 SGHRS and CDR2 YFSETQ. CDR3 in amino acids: CASSLGGLPNYGYTF. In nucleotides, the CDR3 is TGCGCCAGCAGCTTGGGGGGACTGCCTAACTATGGCTACACCTTC. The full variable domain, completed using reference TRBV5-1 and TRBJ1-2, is KAGVTQTPRYLIKTRGQQVTLSCSPISGHRSVSWYQQTPGQGLQFLFEYFSETQRNKGNFPGRFSGRQFSNSRSEMNVSTLELGDSALYLCASSLGGLPNYGYTFGSGTRLTVV.

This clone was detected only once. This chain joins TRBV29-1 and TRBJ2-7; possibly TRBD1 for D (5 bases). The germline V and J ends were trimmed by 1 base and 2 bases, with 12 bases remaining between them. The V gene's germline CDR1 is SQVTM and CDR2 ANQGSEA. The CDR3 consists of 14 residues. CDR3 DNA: TGCAGCGTTGAAGTTCGAGACAGTCCCTACGAGCAGTACTTC. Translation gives CSVEVRDSPYEQYF.

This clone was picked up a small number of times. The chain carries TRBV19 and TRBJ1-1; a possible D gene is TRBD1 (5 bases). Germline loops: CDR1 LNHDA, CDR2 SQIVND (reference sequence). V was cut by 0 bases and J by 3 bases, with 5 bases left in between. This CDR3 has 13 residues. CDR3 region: CASSIDRDTEAFF. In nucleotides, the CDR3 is TGTGCCAGTAGTATAGACAGGGACACTGAAGCTTTCTTT.

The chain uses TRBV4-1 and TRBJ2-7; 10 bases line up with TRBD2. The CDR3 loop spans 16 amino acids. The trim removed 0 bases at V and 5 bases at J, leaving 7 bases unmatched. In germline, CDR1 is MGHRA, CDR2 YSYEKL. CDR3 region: CASSQDPAGGPDEQYF. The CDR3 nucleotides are TGCGCCAGCAGCCAAGATCCAGCGGGAGGGCCCGACGAGCAGTACTTC.

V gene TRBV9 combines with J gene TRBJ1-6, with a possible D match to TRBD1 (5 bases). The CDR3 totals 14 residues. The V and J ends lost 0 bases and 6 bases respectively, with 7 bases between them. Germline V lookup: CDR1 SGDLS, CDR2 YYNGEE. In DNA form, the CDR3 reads TGTGCCAGCAGCGTAGACCAGGGTAATTCACCCCTCCACTTT. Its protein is CASSVDQGNSPLHF.

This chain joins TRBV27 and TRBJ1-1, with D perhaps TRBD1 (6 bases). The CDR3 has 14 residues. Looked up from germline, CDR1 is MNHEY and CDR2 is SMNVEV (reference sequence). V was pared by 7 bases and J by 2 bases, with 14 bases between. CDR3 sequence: CASKMGARNTEAFF. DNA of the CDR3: TGTGCCAGCAAGATGGGGGCGCGAAACACTGAAGCTTTCTTT.

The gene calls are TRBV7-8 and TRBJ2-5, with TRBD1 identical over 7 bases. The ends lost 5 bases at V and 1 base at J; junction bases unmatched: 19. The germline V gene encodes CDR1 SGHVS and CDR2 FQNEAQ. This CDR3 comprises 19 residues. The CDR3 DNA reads TGTGCCAGCAGCCCCCGCTACAGGGGCGAAGGACCCGTCCAAGAGACCCAGTACTTC. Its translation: CASSPRYRGEGPVQETQYF.

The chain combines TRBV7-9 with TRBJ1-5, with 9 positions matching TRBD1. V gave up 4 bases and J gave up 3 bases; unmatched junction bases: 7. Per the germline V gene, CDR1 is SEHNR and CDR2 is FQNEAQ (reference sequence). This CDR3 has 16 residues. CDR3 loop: CASSSWGQGDNQPQHF. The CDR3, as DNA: TGTGCCAGCAGCTCATGGGGACAGGGTGACAATCAGCCCCAGCATTTT.

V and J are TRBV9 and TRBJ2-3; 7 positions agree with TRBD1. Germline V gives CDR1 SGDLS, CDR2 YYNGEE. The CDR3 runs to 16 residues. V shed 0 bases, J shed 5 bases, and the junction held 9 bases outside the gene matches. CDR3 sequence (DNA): TGTGCCAGCAGCGTAGTTTCGGCCAGGGGGATAGATACGCAGTATTTT. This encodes CASSVVSARGIDTQYF. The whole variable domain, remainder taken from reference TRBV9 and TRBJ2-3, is DSGVTQTPKHLITATGQRVTLRCSPRSGDLSVYWYQQSLDQGLQFLIQYYNGEERAKGNILERFSAQQFPDLHSELNLSSLELGDSALYFCASSVVSARGIDTQYFGPGTRLTVL.

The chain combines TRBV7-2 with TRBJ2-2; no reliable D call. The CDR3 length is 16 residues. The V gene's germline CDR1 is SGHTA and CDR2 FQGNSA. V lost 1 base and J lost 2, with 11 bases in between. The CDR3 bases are TGTGCCAGCAGCTTAGTGCAGACTCACAACACCGGGGAGCTGTTTTTT. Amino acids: CASSLVQTHNTGELFF.